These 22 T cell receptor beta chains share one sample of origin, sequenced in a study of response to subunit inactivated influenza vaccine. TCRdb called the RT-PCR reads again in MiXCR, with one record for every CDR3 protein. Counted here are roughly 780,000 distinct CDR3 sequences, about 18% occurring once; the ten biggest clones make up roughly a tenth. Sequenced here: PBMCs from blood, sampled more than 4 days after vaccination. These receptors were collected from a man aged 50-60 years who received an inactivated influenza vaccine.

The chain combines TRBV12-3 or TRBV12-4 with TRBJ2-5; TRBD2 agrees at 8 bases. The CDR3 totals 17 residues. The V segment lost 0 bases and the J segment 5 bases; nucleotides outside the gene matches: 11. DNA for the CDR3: TGTGCCAGCAGTTTAGCCTCGGGGGGCGGGAGGCGTGAGACCCAGTACTTC. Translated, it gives CASSLASGGGRRETQYF.

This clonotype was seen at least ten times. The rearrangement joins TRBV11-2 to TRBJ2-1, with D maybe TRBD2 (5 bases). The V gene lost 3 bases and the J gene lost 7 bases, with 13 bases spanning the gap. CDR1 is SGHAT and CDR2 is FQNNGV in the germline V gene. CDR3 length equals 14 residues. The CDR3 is CASSFGSLENEQFF. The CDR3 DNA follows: TGTGCCAGCAGCTTTGGGAGCTTGGAGAATGAGCAGTTCTTC.

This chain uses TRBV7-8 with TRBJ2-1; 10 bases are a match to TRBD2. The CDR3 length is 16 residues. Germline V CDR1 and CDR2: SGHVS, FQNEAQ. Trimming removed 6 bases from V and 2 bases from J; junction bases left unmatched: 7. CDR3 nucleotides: TGTGCCAGCAGTGAAAATAGCGGGAGGACCTACAATGAGCAGTTCTTC. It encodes CASSENSGRTYNEQFF. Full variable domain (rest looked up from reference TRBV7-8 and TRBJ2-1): GAGVSQSPRYKVAKRGQDVALRCDPISGHVSLFWYQQALGQGPEFLTYFQNEAQLDKSGLPSDRFFAERPEGSVSTLKIQRTQQEDSAVYLCASSENSGRTYNEQFFGPGTRLTVL.

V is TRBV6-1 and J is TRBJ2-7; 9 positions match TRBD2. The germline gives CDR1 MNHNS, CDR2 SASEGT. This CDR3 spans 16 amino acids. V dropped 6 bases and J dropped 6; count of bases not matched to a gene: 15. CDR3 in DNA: TGTGCCAGCAGCCCACCCCGGAGAGCGGGAGGAGTCGAGCAGTACTTC. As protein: CASSPPRRAGGVEQYF.

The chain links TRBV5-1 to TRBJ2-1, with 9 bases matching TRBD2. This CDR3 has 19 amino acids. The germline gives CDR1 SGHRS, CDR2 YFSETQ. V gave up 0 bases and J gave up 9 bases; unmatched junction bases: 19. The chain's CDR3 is CASSLAGTSSAMISFEQFF. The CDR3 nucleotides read TGCGCCAGCAGCTTGGCTGGGACTAGCAGCGCCATGATCAGTTTTGAGCAGTTCTTC. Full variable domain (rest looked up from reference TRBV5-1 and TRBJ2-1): KAGVTQTPRYLIKTRGQQVTLSCSPISGHRSVSWYQQTPGQGLQFLFEYFSETQRNKGNFPGRFSGRQFSNSRSEMNVSTLELGDSALYLCASSLAGTSSAMISFEQFFGPGTRLTVL.

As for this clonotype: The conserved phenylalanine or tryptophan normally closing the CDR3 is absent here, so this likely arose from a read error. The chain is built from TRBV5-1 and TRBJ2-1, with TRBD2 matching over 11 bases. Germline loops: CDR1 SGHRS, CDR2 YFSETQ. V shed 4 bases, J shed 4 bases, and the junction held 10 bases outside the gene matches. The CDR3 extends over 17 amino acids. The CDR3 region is CASSTRLAGQGYNEQFI. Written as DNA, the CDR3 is TGCGCCAGCAGCACACGACTAGCGGGACAAGGGTACAATGAGCAGTTCATC.

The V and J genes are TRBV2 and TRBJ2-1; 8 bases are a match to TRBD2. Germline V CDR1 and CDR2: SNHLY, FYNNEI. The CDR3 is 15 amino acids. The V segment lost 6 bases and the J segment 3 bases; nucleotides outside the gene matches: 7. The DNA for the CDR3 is TGTGCCAGCAGCGCCCTAGCGGGCTACTACAATGAGCAGTTCTTC. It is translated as CASSALAGYYNEQFF.

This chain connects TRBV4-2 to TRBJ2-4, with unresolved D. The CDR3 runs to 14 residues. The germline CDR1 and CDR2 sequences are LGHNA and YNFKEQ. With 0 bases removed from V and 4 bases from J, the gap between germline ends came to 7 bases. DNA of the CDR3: TGTGCCAGCAGCCAAGAGACACAGAAAAACATTCAGTACTTC. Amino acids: CASSQETQKNIQYF.

As DNA, the CDR3 is TGTGCCATCCAAGAGGCGGATTTCCCTGGGGAGACCCAGTACTTC. Translation: CAIQEADFPGETQYF. V usage is TRBV10-3 and J usage is TRBJ2-5; no firm D call. Germline loops: CDR1 ENHRY, CDR2 SYGVKD. The CDR3 extends over 15 amino acids. The V and J ends lost 8 bases and 5 bases respectively, with 21 bases between them.

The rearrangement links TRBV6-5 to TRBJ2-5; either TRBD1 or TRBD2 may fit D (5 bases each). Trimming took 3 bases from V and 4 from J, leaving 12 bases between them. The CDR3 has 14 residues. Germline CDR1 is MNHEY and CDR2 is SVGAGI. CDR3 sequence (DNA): TGTGCCAGCAGTTATCGGGACCGTGGAGAGACCCAGTACTTC. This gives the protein CASSYRDRGETQYF.

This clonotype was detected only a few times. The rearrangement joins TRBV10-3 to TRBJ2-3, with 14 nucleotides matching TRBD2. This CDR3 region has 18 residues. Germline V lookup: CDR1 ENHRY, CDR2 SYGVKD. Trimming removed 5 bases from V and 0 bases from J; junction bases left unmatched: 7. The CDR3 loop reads CAISKRLAGGTSTDTQYF. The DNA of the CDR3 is TGTGCCATCAGTAAGAGACTAGCGGGGGGGACTAGCACAGATACGCAGTATTTT.

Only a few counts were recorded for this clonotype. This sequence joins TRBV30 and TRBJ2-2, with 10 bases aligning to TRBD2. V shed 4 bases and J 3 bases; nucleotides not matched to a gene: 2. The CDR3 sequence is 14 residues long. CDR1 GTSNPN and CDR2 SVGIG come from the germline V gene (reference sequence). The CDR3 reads CAWTSGSYTGELFF. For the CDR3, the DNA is TGTGCCTGGACTAGCGGGAGTTACACCGGGGAGCTGTTTTTT.

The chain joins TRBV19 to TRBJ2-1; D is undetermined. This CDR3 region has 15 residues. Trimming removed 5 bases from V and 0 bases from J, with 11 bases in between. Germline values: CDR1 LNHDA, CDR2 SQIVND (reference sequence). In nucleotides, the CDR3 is TGTGCCAGTAGTTTACAATACAGCTCCTACAATGAGCAGTTCTTC. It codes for CASSLQYSSYNEQFF.

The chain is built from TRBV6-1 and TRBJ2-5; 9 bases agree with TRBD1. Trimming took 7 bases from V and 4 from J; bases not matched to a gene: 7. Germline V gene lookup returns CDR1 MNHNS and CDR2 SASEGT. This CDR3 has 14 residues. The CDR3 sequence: CASKYRGQGETQYF. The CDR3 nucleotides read TGTGCCAGCAAGTACAGGGGGCAAGGAGAGACCCAGTACTTC.

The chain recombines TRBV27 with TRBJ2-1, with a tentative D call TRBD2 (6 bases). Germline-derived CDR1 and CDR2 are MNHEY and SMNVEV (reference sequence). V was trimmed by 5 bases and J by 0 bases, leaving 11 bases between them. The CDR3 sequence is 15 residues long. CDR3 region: CASSPGTFSYNEQFF. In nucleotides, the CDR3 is TGTGCCAGCAGTCCAGGGACTTTCTCCTACAATGAGCAGTTCTTC.

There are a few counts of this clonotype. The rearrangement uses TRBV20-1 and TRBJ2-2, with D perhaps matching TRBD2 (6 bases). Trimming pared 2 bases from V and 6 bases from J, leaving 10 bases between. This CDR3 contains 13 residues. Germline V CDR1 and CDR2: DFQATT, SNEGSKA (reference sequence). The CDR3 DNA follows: TGCAGTGCTAGAAGCCTAGCGTCCGGGGAGCTGTTTTTT. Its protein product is CSARSLASGELFF.

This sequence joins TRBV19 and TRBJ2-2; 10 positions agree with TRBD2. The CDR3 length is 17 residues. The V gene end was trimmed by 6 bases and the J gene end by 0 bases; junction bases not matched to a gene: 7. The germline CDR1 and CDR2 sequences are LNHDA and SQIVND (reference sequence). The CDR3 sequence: CASRLRTSGSNTGELFF. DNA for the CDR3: TGTGCCAGTAGACTAAGGACTAGCGGTTCGAACACCGGGGAGCTGTTTTTT.

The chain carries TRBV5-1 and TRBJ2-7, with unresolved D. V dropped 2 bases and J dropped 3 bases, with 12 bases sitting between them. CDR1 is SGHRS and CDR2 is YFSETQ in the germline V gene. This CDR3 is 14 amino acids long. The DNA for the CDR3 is TGCGCCAGCAGCTTCCGACTGGAAAACTACGAGCAGTACTTC. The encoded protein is CASSFRLENYEQYF.

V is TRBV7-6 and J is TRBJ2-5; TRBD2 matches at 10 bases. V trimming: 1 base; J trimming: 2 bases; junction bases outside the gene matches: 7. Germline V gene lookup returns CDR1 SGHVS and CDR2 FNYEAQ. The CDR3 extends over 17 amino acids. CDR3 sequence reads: CASSLGGLLAGQETQYF. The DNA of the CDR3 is TGTGCCAGCAGCTTAGGAGGACTACTAGCGGGGCAAGAGACCCAGTACTTC.

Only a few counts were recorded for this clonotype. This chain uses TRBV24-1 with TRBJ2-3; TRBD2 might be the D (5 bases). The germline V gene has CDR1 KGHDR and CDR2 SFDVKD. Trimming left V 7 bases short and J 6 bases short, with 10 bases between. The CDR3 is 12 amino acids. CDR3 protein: CATSMTGDTQYF. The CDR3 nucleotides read TGTGCCACCAGCATGACGGGGGATACGCAGTATTTT.

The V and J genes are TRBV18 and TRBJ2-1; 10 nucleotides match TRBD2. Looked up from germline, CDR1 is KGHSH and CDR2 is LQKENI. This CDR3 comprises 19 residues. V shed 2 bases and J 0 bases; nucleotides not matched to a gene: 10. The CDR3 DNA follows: TGTGCCAGCTCACCATTTCGACTAGCGGGCGCGTACTCCTACAATGAGCAGTTCTTC. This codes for CASSPFRLAGAYSYNEQFF.

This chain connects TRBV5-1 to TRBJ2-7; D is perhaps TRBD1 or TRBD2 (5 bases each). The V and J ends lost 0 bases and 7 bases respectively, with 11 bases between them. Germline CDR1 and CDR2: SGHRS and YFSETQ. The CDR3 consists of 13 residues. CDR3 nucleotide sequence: TGCGCCAGCAGCTTGGGGGGACGTCAGGAGCAGTACTTC. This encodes CASSLGGRQEQYF.